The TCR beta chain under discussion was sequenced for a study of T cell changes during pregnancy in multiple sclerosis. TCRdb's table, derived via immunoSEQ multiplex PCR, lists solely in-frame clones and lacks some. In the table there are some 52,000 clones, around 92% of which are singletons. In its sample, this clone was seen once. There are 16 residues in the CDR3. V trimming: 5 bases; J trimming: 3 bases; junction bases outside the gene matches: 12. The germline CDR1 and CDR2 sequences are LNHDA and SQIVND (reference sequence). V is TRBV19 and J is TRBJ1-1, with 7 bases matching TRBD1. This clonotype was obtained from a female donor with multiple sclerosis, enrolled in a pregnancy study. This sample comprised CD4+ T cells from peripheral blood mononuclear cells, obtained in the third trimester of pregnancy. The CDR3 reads CASSFQGDGYDTEAFF. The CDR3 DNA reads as TGTGCCAGTAGTTTTCAGGGGGATGGGTACGACACTGAAGCTTTCTTT.